This TCR beta chain was captured by sequencing in a study of shared clonotypes between healthy human individuals. Turning to the study itself: Aged between 18 and 49, the donors were a couple of women and a few men.

Generated by immunoSEQ multiplex PCR, the TCRdb table keeps only in-frame clones and is missing some. The sample records more than 850,000 clones, 78% being singletons. Regarding the study as a whole: Richness estimates generally favored naive over memory subsets. Sampling involved blood alone; tissue repertoires likely differ. Only a few donors were included, so the genetic and exposure-history diversity represented was limited.

Trimming took 8 bases from V and 2 from J, leaving 10 bases between them. Per the germline V gene, CDR1 is MDHEN and CDR2 is SYDVKM. There are 13 residues in the CDR3. In regard to this clone: Its target is unknown.

The V and J genes are TRBV28 and TRBJ1-3; the D gene is possibly TRBD1 (6 bases). The clonotype comes from a young man in good health. Some clones in this sample may be carry-over from other donors' samples. Sequencing was done on a sample of memory CD4+ T cells from PBMCs. As to subset: CD45RA-negative fraction. CDR3 sequence (DNA): TGTGCCAGCGTACAGGGCACTGGAAACACCATATATTTT. Protein product: CASVQGTGNTIYF.